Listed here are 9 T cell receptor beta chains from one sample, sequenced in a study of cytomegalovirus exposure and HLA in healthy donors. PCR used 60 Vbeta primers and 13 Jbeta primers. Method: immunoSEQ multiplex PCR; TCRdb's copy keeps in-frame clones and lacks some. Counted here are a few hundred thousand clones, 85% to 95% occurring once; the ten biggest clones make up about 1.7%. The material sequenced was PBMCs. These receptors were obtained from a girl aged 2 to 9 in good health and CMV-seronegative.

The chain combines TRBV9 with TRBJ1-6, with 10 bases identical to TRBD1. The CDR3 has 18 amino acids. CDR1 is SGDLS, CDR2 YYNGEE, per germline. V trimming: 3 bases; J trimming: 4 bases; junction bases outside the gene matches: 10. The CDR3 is CASSGFGTGVPYNSPLHF. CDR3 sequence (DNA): TGTGCCAGCAGCGGATTTGGGACAGGGGTTCCGTATAATTCACCCCTCCACTTT. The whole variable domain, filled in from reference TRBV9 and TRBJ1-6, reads DSGVTQTPKHLITATGQRVTLRCSPRSGDLSVYWYQQSLDQGLQFLIQYYNGEERAKGNILERFSAQQFPDLHSELNLSSLELGDSALYFCASSGFGTGVPYNSPLHFGNGTRLTVT.

The CDR3 reads CASSSGQVTNEKLFF. CDR3 nucleotides: TGTGCCAGCAGTTCTGGACAGGTCACTAATGAAAAACTGTTTTTT. The chain has TRBV27 and TRBJ1-4, with TRBD1 matching over 7 bases. Trimming removed 4 bases from V and 2 bases from J; junction bases left unmatched: 4. CDR1 MNHEY and CDR2 SMNVEV come from the germline V gene (reference sequence). This CDR3 region has 15 residues.

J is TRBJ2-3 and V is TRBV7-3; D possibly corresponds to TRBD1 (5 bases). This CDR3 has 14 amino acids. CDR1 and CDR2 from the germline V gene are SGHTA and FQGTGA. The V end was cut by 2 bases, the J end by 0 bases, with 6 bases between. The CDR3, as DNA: TGTGCCAGCAGCTTAGGGGCTAGCACAGATACGCAGTATTTT. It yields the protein CASSLGASTDTQYF.

CDR3 DNA sequence: TGTGCCAGCGTGGGAGTGGGAGGCGAGCAGTACTTC. Its protein product is CASVGVGGEQYF. This chain connects TRBV27 to TRBJ2-7; TRBD2 might be the D (6 bases). V was clipped by 8 bases and J by 6 bases, with 14 bases between them. Germline V gene data show CDR1 as MNHEY and CDR2 as SMNVEV (reference sequence). The CDR3 sequence is 12 residues long.

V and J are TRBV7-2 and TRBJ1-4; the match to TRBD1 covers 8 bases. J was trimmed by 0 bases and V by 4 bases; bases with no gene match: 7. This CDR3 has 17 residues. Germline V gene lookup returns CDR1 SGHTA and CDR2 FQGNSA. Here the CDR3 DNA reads TGTGCCAGCAGCTCGGACAGGGTAATTGCAACTAATGAAAAACTGTTTTTT. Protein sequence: CASSSDRVIATNEKLFF. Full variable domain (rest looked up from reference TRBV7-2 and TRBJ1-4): GAGVSQSPSNKVTEKGKDVELRCDPISGHTALYWYRQSLGQGLEFLIYFQGNSAPDKSGLPSDRFSAERTGGSVSTLTIQRTQQEDSAVYLCASSSDRVIATNEKLFFGSGTQLSVL.

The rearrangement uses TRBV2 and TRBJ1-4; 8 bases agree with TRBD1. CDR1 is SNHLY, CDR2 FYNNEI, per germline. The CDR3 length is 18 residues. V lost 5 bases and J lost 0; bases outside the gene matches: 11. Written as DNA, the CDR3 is TGTGCCAGCAGTCGGGCAGGGGGCTCTAAACCAACTAATGAAAAACTGTTTTTT. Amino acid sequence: CASSRAGGSKPTNEKLFF. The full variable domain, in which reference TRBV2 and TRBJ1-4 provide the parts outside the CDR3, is EPEVTQTPSHQVTQMGQEVILRCVPISNHLYFYWYRQILGQKVEFLVSFYNNEISEKSEIFDDQFSVERPDGSNFTLKIRSTKLEDSAMYFCASSRAGGSKPTNEKLFFGSGTQLSVL.

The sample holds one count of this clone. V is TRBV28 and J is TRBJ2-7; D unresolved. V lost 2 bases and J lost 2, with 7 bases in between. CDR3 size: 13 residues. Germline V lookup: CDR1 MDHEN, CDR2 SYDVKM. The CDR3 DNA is TGTGCCAGCAGTTTAGTCAGTGCCTACGAGCAGTACTTC. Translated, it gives CASSLVSAYEQYF.

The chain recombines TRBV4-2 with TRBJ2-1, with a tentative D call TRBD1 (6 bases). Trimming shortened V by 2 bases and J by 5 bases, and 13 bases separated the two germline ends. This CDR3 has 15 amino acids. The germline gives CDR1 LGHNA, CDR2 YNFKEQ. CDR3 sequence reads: CASSQSPGTNNEQFF. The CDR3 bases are TGTGCCAGCAGCCAAAGCCCCGGGACAAACAATGAGCAGTTCTTC.

CDR3 DNA: TGTGCCAGCAGCCAAGTGAGGGAGCAGTACTTC. Protein: CASSQVREQYF. V gene TRBV6-6 combines with J gene TRBJ2-7; no firm D call. V was cut by 6 bases and J by 7 bases, with 10 bases left in between. The CDR3 has 11 amino acids. The germline V gene encodes CDR1 MNHNY and CDR2 SVGAGI (reference sequence).